Listed below are T cell receptor beta chains from one sample, sequenced in a study of blood T cell repertoires in COVID-19. Here immunoSEQ multiplex PCR was the method, and the copy in TCRdb shows in-frame clones only, minus some. There are approximately 500,000 clones in the sample; approximately 88% occur only once, and 7.5% to 9.5% lies in the top ten. The sequencing input was peripheral blood. Every receptor here comes from a woman aged 45-65 years with COVID-19, enrolled during active disease. CDR3s include the opening cysteine and the closing phenylalanine or tryptophan. Each record gives: CDR3 protein, CDR3 DNA, clone size, D gene, J gene, V gene. D genes are given only for firm matches. Only some rows state a clone size, as once, few, many or a class for expanded clones.

CDR3: CASSLDQGADQPQHF
DNA: TGTGCCAGCAGCTTGGATCAGGGGGCGGATCAGCCCCAGCATTTT
size: few
D: TRBD1
J: TRBJ1-5
V: TRBV5-4

CDR3: CASIGGSGANVLTF
DNA: TGTGCCAGCATAGGGGGCTCTGGGGCCAACGTCCTGACTTTC
size: NA
D: NA
J: TRBJ2-6
V: TRBV6-5

CDR3: CASSQVTGVTDTQYF
DNA: TGTGCCAGCAGCCAAGTTACAGGGGTGACAGATACGCAGTATTTT
size: NA
D: TRBD1
J: TRBJ2-3
V: TRBV7-9

CDR3: CATSNGVYGYTF
DNA: TGTGCCACTTCGAACGGGGTGTATGGCTACACCTTC
size: NA
D: NA
J: TRBJ1-2
V: TRBV24-1

CDR3: CASSPRTGGNGELFF
DNA: TGTGCCAGCAGCCCCCGGACAGGGGGTAACGGGGAGCTGTTTTTT
size: NA
D: TRBD1
J: TRBJ2-2
V: TRBV9

CDR3: CASSVPENYGYTF
DNA: TGTGCCAGCAGCGTACCAGAAAACTATGGCTACACCTTC
size: NA
D: NA
J: TRBJ1-2
V: TRBV7-2

CDR3: CASSQVYREETQYF
DNA: TGTGCCAGCAGCCAAGTCTACAGGGAAGAGACCCAGTACTTC
size: NA
D: NA
J: TRBJ2-5
V: TRBV3-1/TRBV3-2

CDR3: CASSALGEMNTEAFF
DNA: TGTGCCAGCAGCGCGCTTGGGGAGATGAACACTGAAGCTTTCTTT
size: NA
D: NA
J: TRBJ1-1
V: TRBV9

CDR3: CASRPSGALNEKLFF
DNA: TGTGCCAGCAGACCGTCAGGGGCCCTTAATGAAAAACTGTTTTTT
size: NA
D: NA
J: TRBJ1-4
V: TRBV6-5

CDR3: CAWSATGVRSGYTF
DNA: TGTGCCTGGAGTGCTACAGGGGTTCGCTCTGGCTACACCTTC
size: once
D: TRBD1
J: TRBJ1-2
V: TRBV30

CDR3: CASSLDTNYGYTF
DNA: TGTGCCAGCAGCTTGGATACTAACTATGGCTACACCTTC
size: NA
D: NA
J: TRBJ1-2
V: TRBV5-5

CDR3: CASVRDSLYGYTF
DNA: TGTGCTAGTGTCCGGGACAGCCTCTATGGCTACACCTTC
size: once
D: TRBD1
J: TRBJ1-2
V: TRBV12-5

CDR3: CASSLPGTEAFF
DNA: TGTGCCAGCTCCCTCCCAGGCACTGAAGCTTTCTTT
size: NA
D: NA
J: TRBJ1-1
V: TRBV18

CDR3: CASSRGADTEAFF
DNA: TGTGCCAGCAGCCGAGGTGCGGACACTGAAGCTTTCTTT
size: NA
D: NA
J: TRBJ1-1
V: TRBV3-1/TRBV3-2

CDR3: CASSPKTSGGTYEQYF
DNA: TGTGCCAGCAGCCCTAAAACTAGCGGGGGAACCTACGAGCAGTACTTC
size: NA
D: TRBD2
J: TRBJ2-7
V: TRBV3-1/TRBV3-2

CDR3: CASSSRTSGGFLDTQYF
DNA: TGTGCCAGCAGCTCTCGGACTAGCGGGGGGTTCTTAGATACGCAGTATTTT
size: NA
D: TRBD2
J: TRBJ2-3
V: TRBV11-2

CDR3: CAWSEDRGYEQYF
DNA: TGTGCCTGGAGTGAGGACAGGGGGTACGAGCAGTACTTC
size: NA
D: TRBD1
J: TRBJ2-7
V: TRBV30

CDR3: CASSAFSGTSFTDTQYF
DNA: TGTGCCAGCAGTGCGTTCTCCGGGACTAGCTTCACAGATACGCAGTATTTT
size: NA
D: TRBD2
J: TRBJ2-3
V: TRBV6-1

CDR3: CASSLQGQSETQYF
DNA: TGTGCCAGCAGCCTCCAGGGTCAATCAGAGACCCAGTACTTC
size: NA
D: NA
J: TRBJ2-5
V: TRBV11-3

CDR3: CASSAGALSGNTIYF
DNA: TGTGCCAGCAGCGCGGGGGCCCTCTCTGGAAACACCATATATTTT
size: NA
D: NA
J: TRBJ1-3
V: TRBV11-3

CDR3: CASSGTSGGAGGDNEQFF
DNA: TGCGCCAGCAGCGGGACTAGCGGGGGGGCTGGTGGAGACAATGAGCAGTTCTTC
size: NA
D: TRBD2
J: TRBJ2-1
V: TRBV10-2

CDR3: CASSMTLAGIGEQFF
DNA: TGTGCCAGTAGTATGACACTCGCCGGGATCGGTGAGCAGTTCTTC
size: NA
D: NA
J: TRBJ2-1
V: TRBV19

CDR3: CASSLIERGQEKLFF
DNA: TGTGCCAGCAGCCTCATCGAAAGGGGACAGGAAAAACTGTTTTTT
size: NA
D: TRBD1
J: TRBJ1-4
V: TRBV3-1/TRBV3-2

CDR3: CASSLLVGPYNEQFF
DNA: TGTGCCAGCAGCTTATTAGTGGGGCCCTACAATGAGCAGTTCTTC
size: NA
D: NA
J: TRBJ2-1
V: TRBV11-2

CDR3: CASSSRQLPYNEQFF
DNA: TGTGCCAGCAGCTCAAGACAGTTACCTTACAATGAGCAGTTCTTC
size: NA
D: NA
J: TRBJ2-1
V: TRBV7-9